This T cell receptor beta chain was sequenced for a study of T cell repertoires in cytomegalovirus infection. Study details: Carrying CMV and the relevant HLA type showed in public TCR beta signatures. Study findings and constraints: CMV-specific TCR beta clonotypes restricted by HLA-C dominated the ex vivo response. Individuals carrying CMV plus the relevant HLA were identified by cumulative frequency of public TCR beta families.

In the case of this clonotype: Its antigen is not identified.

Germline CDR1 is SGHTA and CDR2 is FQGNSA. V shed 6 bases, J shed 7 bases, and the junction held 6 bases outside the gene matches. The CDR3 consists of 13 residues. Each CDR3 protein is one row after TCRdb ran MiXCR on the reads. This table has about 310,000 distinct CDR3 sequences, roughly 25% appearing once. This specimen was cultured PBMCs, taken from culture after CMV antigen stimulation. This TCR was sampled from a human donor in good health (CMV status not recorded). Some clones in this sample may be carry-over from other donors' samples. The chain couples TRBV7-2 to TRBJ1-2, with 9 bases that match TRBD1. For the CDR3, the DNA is TGTGCCAGCAGTCGGGACAGGGAAAGTGGCTACACCTTC. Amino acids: CASSRDRESGYTF. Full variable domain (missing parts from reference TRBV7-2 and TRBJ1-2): GAGVSQSPSNKVTEKGKDVELRCDPISGHTALYWYRQSLGQGLEFLIYFQGNSAPDKSGLPSDRFSAERTGGSVSTLTIQRTQQEDSAVYLCASSRDRESGYTFGSGTRLTVV.